This TCR beta chain was obtained from a study of T cell responses to AZD1222 COVID-19 vaccine. Findings and limits, study-wide: Spike-specific TCR repertoires showed rising breadth and depth after two AZD1222 doses. Repertoires were sampled only after the peak T cell response. There were mostly white British donors and more females than males, and clonal diversity was possibly underestimated.

About this clone: The antigen remains undetermined.

The data were produced by immunoSEQ multiplex PCR, yet TCRdb's version contains in-frame clones alone and is incomplete. Among roughly 140,000 clones listed, 80% to 85% were seen once. Germline assignment: CDR1 SEHNR and CDR2 FQNEAQ (reference sequence). Trimming took off 2 bases at V and 3 bases at J, with 7 bases between the two ends. The CDR3 is 13 amino acids. V is TRBV7-9 and J is TRBJ2-5; no clear D. This sequence was found in an adult in good health. The sequenced sample was peripheral blood, obtained on day 0 of MenACWY control vaccination. The CDR3 nucleotides are TGTGCCAGCAGCTTATCTTGGGAAGAGACCCAGTACTTC. It translates to CASSLSWEETQYF.